The present T cell receptor (beta chain) was sequenced within a study of CXCR3-negative and CXCR3-positive naive CD8 T cells. Study findings and constraints: Naive cells with CXCR3 showed TRB CDR3s that were more hydrophobic than those in CXCR3-negative naive cells. Naive cells used TRBV-TRBJ genes in much the same way whether CXCR3-negative or CXCR3-positive; memory cells did not. Memory CD8+ cells showed much lower diversity, while both naive subsets displayed comparably high diversity.

The CDR3 spans 21 residues. Germline V gene lookup returns CDR1 MDHEN and CDR2 SYDVKM. Cells classed as naive CD8+ T cells were CD45RO-CCR7+CD27+CD95-. UMI-labeled 5' RACE TRB cDNA libraries were prepared from the cells. Following a re-call of the 5' RACE reads, TCRdb has one entry per CDR3 protein and lacks DNA. This listing includes about 150,000 distinct CDR3 sequences. As concerns this clonotype: Its antigen is unknown.

This chain connects TRBV28 to TRBJ2-3; lacking DNA, the TRBD1 call made by TCRdb goes unchecked. The sequence came from a human donor in good health. Some clones in this sample may be carry-over from other donors' samples. Sequenced: naive CXCR3+ CD8+ T cells from blood. Subset specified: CD45RO-CCR7+CD27+CD95- naive CD8+ T cells expressing CXCR3 (TNR3+). CDR3 region: CASSTHNPRDSRFFSTDTQYF.